This T cell receptor beta chain was identified in a study of patients and donors after allogeneic stem cell transplantation. One entry per CDR3 protein, called by TCRdb with MiXCR from the RT-PCR reads. Of about 89,000 distinct CDR3 sequences listed, roughly 52% are singletons. CDR3 size: 15 residues. V trimming: 5 bases; J trimming: 0 bases; junction bases outside the gene matches: 6. In germline, CDR1 is MNHEY, CDR2 SVGEGT. The specimen was blood, either unsorted or a sorted T cell fraction (not recorded which). V is TRBV6-2 or TRBV6-3 and J is TRBJ1-2; 7 bases are shared with TRBD1. The TCR was taken from a human donor who was either an allogeneic HSCT recipient or a stem cell or donor lymphocyte infusion donor (not recorded which). It is not recorded whose cells these are; they may come from a transplant donor. Here the CDR3 reads CASSPGTAPNYGYTF. For the CDR3, the DNA is TGTGCCAGCAGTCCCGGGACAGCGCCTAACTATGGCTACACCTTC.